These T cell receptor beta chains were read from a single sample in a study of T cell changes during pregnancy in multiple sclerosis. TCRdb's table, derived via immunoSEQ multiplex PCR, lists solely in-frame clones and lacks some. The sample has roughly 40,000 clones, roughly 90% seen once. The starting material was CD8+ T cells from peripheral blood mononuclear cells, obtained before pregnancy. The source is a female donor with multiple sclerosis, enrolled in a pregnancy study. The CDR3 runs from the conserved cysteine through the conserved F or W. Fields, in order: clone size, V gene, CDR3 length, J gene, CDR3 protein. Some rows mark clone size as missing; the rest say once, few, many or name a class of expanded clone.

>NA|TRBV4-1|14|TRBJ2-1
CASSQEGRNNEQFF
>NA|TRBV18|16|TRBJ2-7
CASSPISTSSSYEQYF
>NA|TRBV11-2|14|TRBJ1-1
CASSHRGPNTEAFF
>NA|TRBV27|20|TRBJ2-1
CASRSYGQGRTSGSVNEQFF
>NA|TRBV27|16|TRBJ2-5
CASSLVPTGSQETQYF
>NA|TRBV29-1|11|TRBJ2-3
CSGTTGDTQYF
>once|TRBV2|15|TRBJ1-5
CASSEQGGRNQPQHF
>NA|TRBV2|13|TRBJ2-2
CASKGASTGELFF
>NA|TRBV20-1|11|TRBJ2-1
CSARWGYEQFF
>NA|TRBV15|16|TRBJ1-4
CATSRARGTTNEKLFF
>once|TRBV19|16|TRBJ2-3
CASSGGGRAFADTQYF
>NA|TRBV27|12|TRBJ2-7
CASSKAGGEQYF
>NA|TRBV7-2|15|TRBJ2-1
CASSPTSSGHNEQFF
>NA|TRBV6-6|14|TRBJ2-7
CASSEGQGVGEQYF
>NA|TRBV7-9|13|TRBJ2-3
CASSLPRTDTQYF
>NA|TRBV7-8|15|TRBJ1-4
CASSADRLSNEKLFF